This passage covers 18 T cell receptor beta chains from one sample sequenced in a study of shared clonotypes between healthy human individuals. The protocol was immunoSEQ multiplex PCR, while the TCRdb copy is restricted to in-frame clones and leaves out a portion. This table holds a few hundred thousand clones, approximately 79% found once. Sequences were obtained from PBMCs. These receptors were taken from a middle-aged woman in good health. Some clones in this sample may be carry-over from other donors' samples.

This sequence joins TRBV5-8 and TRBJ2-3, with 7 bases aligning to TRBD2. Per the germline V gene, CDR1 is SGHTS and CDR2 is YDEGEE. This CDR3 spans 15 amino acids. Unmatched junction bases numbered 5, after V lost 2 bases and J lost 2 bases. CDR3 DNA sequence: TGTGCCAGCAGCTTTCTAGCGGTCCCCACAGATACGCAGTATTTT. Protein: CASSFLAVPTDTQYF.

The chain has TRBV6-6 and TRBJ2-1; the match to TRBD2 covers 8 bases. The CDR3 has 15 amino acids. V shed 2 bases, J shed 5 bases, and the junction held 5 bases outside the gene matches. Germline V gene sequence: CDR1 MNHNY, CDR2 SVGAGI (reference sequence). This chain's CDR3 is CASSYPGLGDNEQFF. CDR3 sequence (DNA): TGTGCCAGCAGTTACCCGGGACTAGGTGACAATGAGCAGTTCTTC.

This chain connects TRBV4-3 to TRBJ1-2; TRBD1 might be the D (5 bases). The germline CDR1 and CDR2 sequences are LGHNA and YSLEER. Trimming pared 1 base from V and 5 bases from J, leaving 11 bases between. CDR3 length equals 14 residues. As DNA, the CDR3 is TGCGCCAGCAGCCAAGCTATGGGACCTTATGGCTACACCTTC. This gives the protein CASSQAMGPYGYTF.

This clone has just a few counts. CDR3 residues: CASTQMAVAGGSEQFF. CDR3 nucleotide sequence: TGTGCCAGCACTCAAATGGCGGTAGCGGGAGGTAGTGAGCAGTTCTTC. This chain uses TRBV27 with TRBJ2-1, with 10 bases fitting TRBD2. The germline V gene has CDR1 MNHEY and CDR2 SMNVEV (reference sequence). The CDR3 runs 16 residues. The V and J ends lost 7 bases and 9 bases, in that order; junction bases with no gene match: 15.

The chain joins TRBV6-4 to TRBJ1-2, with TRBD1 identical over 7 bases. With 3 bases clipped from V and 3 bases from J, the junction kept 7 bases outside the gene matches. CDR3 length: 15 residues. Germline V lookup: CDR1 MRHNA, CDR2 SNTAGT. The CDR3 coding sequence is TGTGCCAGCAGTGAAGTAGGGGGCGCAGACTATGGCTACACCTTC. It codes for CASSEVGGADYGYTF.

The chain joins TRBV14 to TRBJ2-7; the D is unclear. This CDR3 comprises 12 residues. Germline V gene sequence: CDR1 SGHDN, CDR2 FVKESK. The V and J ends lost 3 bases and 6 bases respectively, with 9 bases between them. CDR3 nucleotides: TGTGCCAGCAGCCAGTTTGTAGGCGAGCAGTACTTC. Amino acids: CASSQFVGEQYF. The full variable domain, its missing parts supplied by reference TRBV14 and TRBJ2-7, is EAGVTQFPSHSVIEKGQTVTLRCDPISGHDNLYWYRRVMGKEIKFLLHFVKESKQDESGMPNNRFLAERTGGTYSTLKVQPAELEDSGVYFCASSQFVGEQYFGPGTRLTVT.

The chain links TRBV7-8 to TRBJ2-7; D is unresolved. In germline, CDR1 is SGHVS, CDR2 FQNEAQ. This CDR3 has 16 amino acids. The ends were cut back, 6 bases at V and 1 base at J, with 19 bases in the middle. CDR3 nucleotides: TGTGCCAGCAGTTACCCCGCCGGGTCCTTTTCCTACGAGCAGTACTTC. Its translation: CASSYPAGSFSYEQYF.

This clone was recorded a few times. Other DNA sequences in the sample encode the same CDR3. The chain uses TRBV5-1 and TRBJ2-3, with D uncertain. The germline gives CDR1 SGHRS, CDR2 YFSETQ. V was shortened by 0 bases and J by 1 base, with 6 bases between the two germline ends. The CDR3 contains 14 residues. CDR3 nucleotide sequence: TGCGCCAGCAGCTTGGTGGCGGGCACAGATACGCAGTATTTT. This codes for CASSLVAGTDTQYF.

This clone was recorded only once. The genes are TRBV5-1 and TRBJ2-5; D is ambiguous. Germline V lookup: CDR1 SGHRS, CDR2 YFSETQ. The CDR3 runs 15 residues. Trimming left V 0 bases short and J 1 base short, with 10 bases between. The CDR3, as DNA: TGCGCCAGCAGCTTGGAAGGAAACCTCCAAGAGACCCAGTACTTC. Amino acids: CASSLEGNLQETQYF.

The rearrangement uses TRBV4-3 and TRBJ1-4; 7 nucleotides line up with TRBD1. This CDR3 region has 18 residues. Germline loops: CDR1 LGHNA, CDR2 YSLEER. The trim removed 0 bases at V and 0 bases at J, leaving 7 bases unmatched. The CDR3 DNA follows: TGCGCCAGCAGCCAAGAAGGGAGGACAGGAGCAACTAATGAAAAACTGTTTTTT. Amino acid sequence: CASSQEGRTGATNEKLFF.

The rearrangement uses TRBV4-1 and TRBJ2-7; 7 bases fit TRBD2. In germline, CDR1 is MGHRA, CDR2 YSYEKL. The CDR3 is 18 amino acids. The J segment lost 2 bases and the V segment lost 2 bases, leaving 15 bases of the junction unmatched. For the CDR3, the DNA is TGCGCCAGCAGCCAATTATTCAAGGGGCTAGCGGCCACCTACGAGCAGTACTTC. As protein: CASSQLFKGLAATYEQYF.

This chain uses TRBV19 with TRBJ2-3; no reliable D call. Germline values: CDR1 LNHDA, CDR2 SQIVND (reference sequence). This CDR3 has 14 residues. Deletions cut 1 base from V and 2 bases from J, with 7 bases between. CDR3 nucleotide sequence: TGTGCCAGTAGTATAGGTGGGGTCACAGATACGCAGTATTTT. It is translated as CASSIGGVTDTQYF.

The rearrangement uses TRBV19 and TRBJ2-5; D unresolved. Germline lookup yields CDR1 LNHDA and CDR2 SQIVND (reference sequence). V shed 3 bases and J shed 1 base, with 12 bases lying between them. CDR3 length: 15 amino acids. For the CDR3, the DNA is TGTGCCAGTAGTATTTCTAGTCTCCCCCAAGAGACCCAGTACTTC. This encodes CASSISSLPQETQYF.

Note on this clone: A single base separates this from a much larger clone, so it may be a read error. The gene calls are TRBV6-5 and TRBJ2-3; 7 bases agree with TRBD2. J was trimmed by 2 bases and V by 2 bases; bases with no gene match: 1. Germline values: CDR1 MNHEY, CDR2 SVGAGI. CDR3 length: 14 amino acids. The CDR3 is CASSYGRATDTQYF. CDR3 nucleotide sequence: TGTGCCAGCAGTTACGGGAGGGCCACAGATACGCAGTATTTT.

The chain employs TRBV7-9 and TRBJ2-2, with a tentative D call TRBD2 (5 bases). The CDR3 spans 15 residues. Germline V gene sequence: CDR1 SEHNR, CDR2 FQNEAQ (reference sequence). The V gene lost 2 bases and the J gene lost 2 bases, with 9 bases spanning the gap. CDR3 region: CASSLRLANTGELFF. The CDR3 DNA is TGTGCCAGCAGCTTACGGCTAGCCAACACCGGGGAGCTGTTTTTT.

The chain joins TRBV19 to TRBJ2-5; 13 nucleotides align to TRBD2. CDR1 and CDR2 (germline): LNHDA, SQIVND (reference sequence). After removal of 5 bases from V and 1 base from J, the junction contained 4 bases not matched to a gene. This CDR3 has 16 amino acids. CDR3 nucleotide sequence: TGTGCCAGTAGTTTTCGACTAGCGGGAGGCCAAGAGACCCAGTACTTC. Its protein product is CASSFRLAGGQETQYF.

About this clone: One base separates it from a far larger clone, so it is likely a read error. This rearrangement joins TRBV10-3 to TRBJ1-2; D is possibly TRBD1 (6 bases). From germline, CDR1 is ENHRY and CDR2 SYGVKD. This CDR3 contains 13 residues. The CDR3 region is CAISSDRNYCYTF. Written as DNA, the CDR3 is TGTGCCATCAGTTCGGACAGAAACTATTGCTACACCTTC.

Comments on this clone: Other DNA sequences within the sample encode an identical CDR3. The chain links TRBV19 to TRBJ1-3; D remains unclear. The V and J ends lost 6 bases and 0 bases respectively, with 6 bases between them. This CDR3 spans 13 amino acids. Germline lookup yields CDR1 LNHDA and CDR2 SQIVND (reference sequence). As DNA, the CDR3 is TGTGCCAGTAGGTACAGCTCTGGAAACACCATATATTTT. Its translation: CASRYSSGNTIYF.